This note documents a single TCR beta chain sequence. The antigen is undetermined. This record belongs to a study of shared clonotypes between healthy human individuals. At the level of the study: Per donor, three plates held CD4 naive cells, three held CD4 memory, two held CD8 naive and one held CD8 memory. Study-wide results and limits: Some clonotypes were shared by all four sorted-subset donors, while others were not shared. The non-shared ones had lower generation probabilities than the shared ones.

The authors split each subset's genomic DNA evenly across several immunoSEQ plates. Method: immunoSEQ multiplex PCR; TCRdb's copy keeps in-frame clones and lacks some. Among some 2,100,000 clones listed, under 95% were seen once. V was clipped by 3 bases and J by 0 bases, with 8 bases between them. Germline V lookup: CDR1 MNHEY, CDR2 SVGAGI. The CDR3 contains 14 residues. The naive CD8 subset, CD45RO-negative cells positively selected for CCR7, excluded terminally differentiated effector memory CD45RA+ cells. Donors were healthy HIV-negative adults without recent acute infections or vaccinations. The chain recombines TRBV6-5 with TRBJ1-1; the D is unclear. What was sequenced was naive CD8+ T cells from PBMCs. The sequence came from a man between 18 and 29 years old in good health. Some clones in this sample may be carry-over from other donors' samples. The CDR3 DNA follows: TGTGCCAGCAGTTATGGGTGGATGAACACTGAAGCTTTCTTT. The encoded protein is CASSYGWMNTEAFF.